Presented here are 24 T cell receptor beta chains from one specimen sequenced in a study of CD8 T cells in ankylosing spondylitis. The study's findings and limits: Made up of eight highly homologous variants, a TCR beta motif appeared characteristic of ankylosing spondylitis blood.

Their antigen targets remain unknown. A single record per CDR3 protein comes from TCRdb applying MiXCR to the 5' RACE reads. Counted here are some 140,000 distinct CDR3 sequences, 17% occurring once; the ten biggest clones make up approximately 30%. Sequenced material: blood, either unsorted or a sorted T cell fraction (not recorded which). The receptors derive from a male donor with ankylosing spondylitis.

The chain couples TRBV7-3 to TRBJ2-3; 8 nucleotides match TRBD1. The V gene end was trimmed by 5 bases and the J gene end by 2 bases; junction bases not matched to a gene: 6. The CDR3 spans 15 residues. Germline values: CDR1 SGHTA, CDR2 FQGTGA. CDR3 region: CASSPWTGTTDTQYF. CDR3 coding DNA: TGTGCCAGCAGCCCTTGGACAGGGACCACAGATACGCAGTATTTT.

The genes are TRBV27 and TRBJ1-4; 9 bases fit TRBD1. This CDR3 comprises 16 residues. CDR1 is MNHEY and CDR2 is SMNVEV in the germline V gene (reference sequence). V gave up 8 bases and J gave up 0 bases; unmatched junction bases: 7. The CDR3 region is CASRDRVYSTNEKLFF. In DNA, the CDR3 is TGTGCCAGCCGGGACAGGGTCTACTCAACTAATGAAAAACTGTTTTTT.

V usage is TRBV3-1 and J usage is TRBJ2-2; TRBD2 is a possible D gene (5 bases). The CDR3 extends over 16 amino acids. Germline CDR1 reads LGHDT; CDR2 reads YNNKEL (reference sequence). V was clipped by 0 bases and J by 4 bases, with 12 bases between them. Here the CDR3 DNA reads TGTGCCAGCAGCCAAGATCCGAGGGTGCGCACCGGGGAGCTGTTTTTT. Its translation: CASSQDPRVRTGELFF.

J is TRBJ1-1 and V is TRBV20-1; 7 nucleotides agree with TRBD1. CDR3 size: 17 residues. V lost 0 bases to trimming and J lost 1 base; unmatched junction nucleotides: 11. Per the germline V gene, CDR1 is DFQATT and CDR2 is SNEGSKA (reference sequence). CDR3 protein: CSARDLLSGTENTEAFF. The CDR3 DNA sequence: TGCAGTGCTAGAGATCTTCTCTCCGGGACAGAGAACACTGAAGCTTTCTTT.

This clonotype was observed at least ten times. This CDR3 is CASSDFWARDFLEQPQHF. The DNA of the CDR3 is TGTGCCAGCAGCGATTTTTGGGCCAGGGACTTCTTAGAGCAGCCCCAGCATTTT. The chain combines TRBV27 with TRBJ1-5; perhaps TRBD1 as D (5 bases). CDR3 size: 18 residues. Looked up from germline, CDR1 is MNHEY and CDR2 is SMNVEV (reference sequence). The ends were cut back, 6 bases at V and 7 bases at J, with 28 bases in the middle.

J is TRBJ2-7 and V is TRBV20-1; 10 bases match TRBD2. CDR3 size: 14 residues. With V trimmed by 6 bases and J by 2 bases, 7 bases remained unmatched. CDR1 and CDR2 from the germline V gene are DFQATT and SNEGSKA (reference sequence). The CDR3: CSAERTSGTYEQYF. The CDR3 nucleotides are TGCAGTGCGGAAAGGACTAGCGGTACCTACGAGCAGTACTTC.

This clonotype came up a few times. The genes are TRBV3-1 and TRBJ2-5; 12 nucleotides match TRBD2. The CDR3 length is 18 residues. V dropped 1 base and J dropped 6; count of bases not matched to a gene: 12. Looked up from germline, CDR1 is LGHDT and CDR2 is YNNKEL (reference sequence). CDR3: CASSQASLAGGLKKTQYF. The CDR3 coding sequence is TGTGCCAGCAGCCAAGCATCTCTAGCGGGAGGGCTGAAAAAGACCCAGTACTTC.

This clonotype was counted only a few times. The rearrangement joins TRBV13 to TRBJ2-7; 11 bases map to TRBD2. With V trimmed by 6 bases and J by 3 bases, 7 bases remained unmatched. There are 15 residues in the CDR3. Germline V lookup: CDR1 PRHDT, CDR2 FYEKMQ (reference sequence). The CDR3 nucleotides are TGTGCCAGCAGTTATACTAGCGGGAGTCTCTACGAGCAGTACTTC. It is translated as CASSYTSGSLYEQYF.

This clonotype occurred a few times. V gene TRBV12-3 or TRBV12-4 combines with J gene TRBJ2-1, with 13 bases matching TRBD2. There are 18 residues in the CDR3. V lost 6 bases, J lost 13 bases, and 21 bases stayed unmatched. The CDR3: CASSAKNVLLAGGLSQFF. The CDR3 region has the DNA TGTGCCAGCAGCGCAAAAAACGTCCTACTAGCGGGAGGGCTCTCTCAGTTCTTC.

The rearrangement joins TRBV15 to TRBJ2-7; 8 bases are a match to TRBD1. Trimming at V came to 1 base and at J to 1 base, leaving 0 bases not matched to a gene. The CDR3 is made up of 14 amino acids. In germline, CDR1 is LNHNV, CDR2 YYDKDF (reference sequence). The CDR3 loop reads CATSRGQGSYEQYF. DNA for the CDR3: TGTGCCACCAGCAGAGGACAGGGGTCCTACGAGCAGTACTTC.

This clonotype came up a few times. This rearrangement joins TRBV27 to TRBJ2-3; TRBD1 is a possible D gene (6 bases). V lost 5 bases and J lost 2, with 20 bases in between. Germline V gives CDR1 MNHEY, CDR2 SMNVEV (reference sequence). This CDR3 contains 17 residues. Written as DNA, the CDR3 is TGTGCCAGCAGTGGGGCGGACAGCCCAGGCTTCACAGATACGCAGTATTTT. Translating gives CASSGADSPGFTDTQYF.

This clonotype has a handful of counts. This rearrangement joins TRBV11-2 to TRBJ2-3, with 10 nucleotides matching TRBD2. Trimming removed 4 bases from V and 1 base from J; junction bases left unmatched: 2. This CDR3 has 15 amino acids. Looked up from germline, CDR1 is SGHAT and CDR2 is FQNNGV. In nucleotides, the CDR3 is TGTGCCAGCAGCTCCGGACTAGCGGGCACAGATACGCAGTATTTT. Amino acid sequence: CASSSGLAGTDTQYF.

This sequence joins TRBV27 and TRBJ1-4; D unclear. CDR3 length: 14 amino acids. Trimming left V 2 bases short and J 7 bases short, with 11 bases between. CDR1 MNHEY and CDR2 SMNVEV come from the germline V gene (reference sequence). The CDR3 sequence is CASSLGPLTEKLFF. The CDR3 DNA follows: TGTGCCAGCAGTTTAGGGCCCCTCACTGAAAAACTGTTTTTT.

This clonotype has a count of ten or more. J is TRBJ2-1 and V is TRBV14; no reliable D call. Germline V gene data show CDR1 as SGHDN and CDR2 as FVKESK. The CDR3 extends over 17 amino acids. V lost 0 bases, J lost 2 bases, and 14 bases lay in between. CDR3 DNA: TGTGCCAGCAGCCAAGATAGTTTCAGGAATCCCTACAATGAGCAGTTCTTC. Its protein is CASSQDSFRNPYNEQFF. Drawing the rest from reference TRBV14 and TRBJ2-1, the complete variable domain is EAGVTQFPSHSVIEKGQTVTLRCDPISGHDNLYWYRRVMGKEIKFLLHFVKESKQDESGMPNNRFLAERTGGTYSTLKVQPAELEDSGVYFCASSQDSFRNPYNEQFFGPGTRLTVL.

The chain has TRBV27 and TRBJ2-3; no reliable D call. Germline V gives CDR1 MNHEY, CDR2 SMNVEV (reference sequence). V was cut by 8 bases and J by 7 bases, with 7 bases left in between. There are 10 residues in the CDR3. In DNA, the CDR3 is TGTGCCAGCGGTGCCTATACGCAGTATTTT. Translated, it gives CASGAYTQYF.

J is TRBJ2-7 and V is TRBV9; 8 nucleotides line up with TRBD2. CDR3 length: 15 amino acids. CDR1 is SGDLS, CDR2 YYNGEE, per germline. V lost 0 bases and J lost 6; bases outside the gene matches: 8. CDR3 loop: CASSVGGSGNLEQYF. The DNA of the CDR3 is TGTGCCAGCAGCGTAGGAGGTAGCGGGAACCTCGAGCAGTACTTC.

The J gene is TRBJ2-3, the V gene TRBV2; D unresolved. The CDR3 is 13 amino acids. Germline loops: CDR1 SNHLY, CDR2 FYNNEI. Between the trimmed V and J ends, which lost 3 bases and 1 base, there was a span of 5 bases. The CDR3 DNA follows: TGTGCCAGCAGTGAGGTCGGCACAGATACGCAGTATTTT. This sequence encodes CASSEVGTDTQYF.

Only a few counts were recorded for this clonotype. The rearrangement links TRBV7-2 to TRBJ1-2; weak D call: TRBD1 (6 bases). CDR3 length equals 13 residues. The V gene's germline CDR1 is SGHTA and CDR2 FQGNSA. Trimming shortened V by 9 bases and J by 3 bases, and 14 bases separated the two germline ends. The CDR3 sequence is CASNPGQDYGYTF. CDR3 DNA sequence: TGTGCCAGTAACCCGGGACAAGACTATGGCTACACCTTC.

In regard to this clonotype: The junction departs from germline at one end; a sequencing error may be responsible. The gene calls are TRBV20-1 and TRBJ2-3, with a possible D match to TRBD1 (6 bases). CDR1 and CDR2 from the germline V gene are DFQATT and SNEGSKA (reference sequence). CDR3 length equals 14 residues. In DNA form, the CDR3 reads TGCAGTGCTCGAGACAGGTTGAGCACAGATACGCAGTATTTT. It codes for CSARDRLSTDTQYF.

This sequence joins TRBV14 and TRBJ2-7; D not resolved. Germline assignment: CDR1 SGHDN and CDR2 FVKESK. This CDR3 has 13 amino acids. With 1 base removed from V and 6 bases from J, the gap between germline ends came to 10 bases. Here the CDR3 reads CASSQVGYAEQYF. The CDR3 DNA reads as TGTGCCAGCAGCCAAGTTGGGTATGCCGAGCAGTACTTC.

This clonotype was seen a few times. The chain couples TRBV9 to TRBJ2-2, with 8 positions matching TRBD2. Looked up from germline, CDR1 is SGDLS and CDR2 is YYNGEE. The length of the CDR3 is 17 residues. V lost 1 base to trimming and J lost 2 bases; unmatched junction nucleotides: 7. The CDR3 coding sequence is TGTGCCAGCAGCGTATGGAGCGGGAGCGCAAACACCGGGGAGCTGTTTTTT. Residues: CASSVWSGSANTGELFF.

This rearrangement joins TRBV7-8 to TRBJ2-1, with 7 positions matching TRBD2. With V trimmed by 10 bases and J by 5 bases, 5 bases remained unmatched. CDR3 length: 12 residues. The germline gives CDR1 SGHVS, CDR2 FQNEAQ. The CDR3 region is CATTSVHNEQFF. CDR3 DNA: TGTGCCACTACTAGCGTCCACAATGAGCAGTTCTTC.

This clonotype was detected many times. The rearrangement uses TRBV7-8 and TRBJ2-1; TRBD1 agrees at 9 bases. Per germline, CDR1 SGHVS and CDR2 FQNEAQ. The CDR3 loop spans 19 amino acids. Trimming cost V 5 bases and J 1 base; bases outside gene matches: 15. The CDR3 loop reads CASSRMSITGQGSYNEQFF. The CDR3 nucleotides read TGTGCCAGCAGCCGCATGAGTATCACGGGACAGGGATCCTACAATGAGCAGTTCTTC.

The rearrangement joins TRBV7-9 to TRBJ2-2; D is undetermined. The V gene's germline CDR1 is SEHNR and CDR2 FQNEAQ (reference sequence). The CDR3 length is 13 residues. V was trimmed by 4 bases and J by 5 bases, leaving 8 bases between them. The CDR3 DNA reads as TGTGCCAGCAGCTCGTCTAGTACCGGGGAGCTGTTTTTT. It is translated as CASSSSSTGELFF.